One and the same sample provided the 27 T cell receptor beta chains below, sequenced in a study of cytomegalovirus exposure and HLA in healthy donors. Some clones are missing from TCRdb's copy, which holds only in-frame ones; the method was immunoSEQ multiplex PCR. The table includes fewer than 150,000 clones, almost 90% detected once. The sequenced sample was PBMCs. The origin of the receptors is a woman aged 18-35 years in good health and CMV-seropositive.

This clone has a single count. The J gene is TRBJ2-2, the V gene TRBV4-3; 8 bases fit TRBD2. The CDR3 covers 17 residues. Germline V lookup: CDR1 LGHNA, CDR2 YSLEER. With 0 bases clipped from V and 5 bases from J, the junction kept 8 bases outside the gene matches. In DNA, the CDR3 is TGCGCCAGCAGCCAAGATCGACCGGGGGGGCAGACCGGGGAGCTGTTTTTT. Residues: CASSQDRPGGQTGELFF.

The gene calls are TRBV28 and TRBJ1-2; tentatively, D is TRBD1 (6 bases). V lost 5 bases and J lost 2, with 15 bases in between. CDR3 length equals 15 residues. Germline assignment: CDR1 MDHEN and CDR2 SYDVKM. The CDR3 protein is CASSESQGRNYGYTF. DNA of the CDR3: TGTGCCAGCAGTGAATCACAGGGAAGAAACTATGGCTACACCTTC.

The CDR3, as DNA: TGTGCCAGCAGTTCCTACCCCGGGACTAGCGGGAGGCGGTACTACGAGCAGTACTTC. It encodes CASSSYPGTSGRRYYEQYF. The V gene is TRBV5-4, the J gene TRBJ2-7; 15 bases map to TRBD2. J lost 3 bases, V lost 5 bases, and 15 bases had no gene match. CDR1 is SGHNT and CDR2 is YYREEE in the germline V gene (reference sequence). CDR3 length equals 19 residues.

The table lists this clone with a few counts. V gene TRBV27 combines with J gene TRBJ2-1; 7 bases are a match to TRBD2. Germline assignment: CDR1 MNHEY and CDR2 SMNVEV (reference sequence). The CDR3 has 14 amino acids. Trimming took 8 bases from V and 4 from J; bases not matched to a gene: 8. The CDR3 DNA follows: TGTGCCAGCCGACCTTTAGCGGGTTACAATGAGCAGTTCTTC. Its translation is CASRPLAGYNEQFF.

This clone has a handful of counts. The chain carries TRBV10-3 and TRBJ1-3; 7 bases line up with TRBD1. The V gene end was trimmed by 2 bases and the J gene end by 4 bases; junction bases not matched to a gene: 11. The germline CDR1 and CDR2 sequences are ENHRY and SYGVKD. The CDR3 has 17 amino acids. CDR3 sequence (DNA): TGTGCCATCAGTGAGGCCGCCACGACAGGGAGGGGAAACACCATATATTTT. This translates into CAISEAATTGRGNTIYF.

The chain uses TRBV14 and TRBJ2-7, with 7 bases matching TRBD2. Germline CDR1 and CDR2: SGHDN and FVKESK. The CDR3 has 14 residues. V was pared by 3 bases and J by 5 bases, with 7 bases of the junction left unmatched. The CDR3 region has the DNA TGTGCCAGCAGCCAGCAAGCGGGAACCCACGAGCAGTACTTC. It specifies CASSQQAGTHEQYF.

The chain employs TRBV5-4 and TRBJ2-7, with 10 bases aligning to TRBD2. Germline CDR1 reads SGHNT; CDR2 reads YYREEE (reference sequence). This CDR3 spans 18 amino acids. Germline trimming cut 4 bases from V and 1 base from J; bases unmatched to any gene: 14. The CDR3 DNA is TGTGCCAGCAGCCCTAGTGTTAGCGGGGGGATAACTTCCTACGAGCAGTACTTC. Its protein is CASSPSVSGGITSYEQYF.

This clone was observed once. The chain is built from TRBV10-3 and TRBJ1-6, with TRBD1 identical over 7 bases. The J segment lost 7 bases and the V segment lost 6 bases, leaving 3 bases of the junction unmatched. The germline V gene has CDR1 ENHRY and CDR2 SYGVKD. This CDR3 spans 13 amino acids. CDR3 bases: TGTGCCATCAGGGAGGGACAGAATTCACCCCTCCACTTT. Protein product: CAIREGQNSPLHF.

The J gene is TRBJ1-2, the V gene TRBV6-6, with TRBD1 as a possible D gene (5 bases). The CDR3 extends over 12 amino acids. V was pared by 5 bases and J by 4 bases, with 8 bases between. Per the germline V gene, CDR1 is MNHNY and CDR2 is SVGAGI (reference sequence). The CDR3 protein is CASSRDSYGYTF. The CDR3 DNA reads TGTGCCAGCAGTCGCGACAGCTATGGCTACACCTTC.

The chain's CDR3 is CASSEPLADTQYF. CDR3 in DNA: TGTGCCAGCAGCGAGCCACTAGCGGATACGCAGTATTTT. The chain is built from TRBV9 and TRBJ2-3; TRBD2 aligns across 7 bases. V was clipped by 3 bases and J by 6 bases; unmatched bases: 4. CDR1 and CDR2 from the germline V gene are SGDLS and YYNGEE. The CDR3 consists of 13 residues.

V gene TRBV6-4 combines with J gene TRBJ2-7; the match to TRBD2 covers 11 bases. Per the germline V gene, CDR1 is MRHNA and CDR2 is SNTAGT. CDR3 length equals 14 residues. J was trimmed by 3 bases and V by 4 bases; bases with no gene match: 2. CDR3 residues: CASSATSGVYEQYF. CDR3 bases: TGTGCCAGCAGTGCGACTAGCGGGGTCTACGAGCAGTACTTC.

CDR3 region: CASSGTGRSNQPQHF. CDR3 bases: TGTGCCAGTAGTGGGACAGGGAGGAGCAATCAGCCCCAGCATTTT. The rearrangement joins TRBV19 to TRBJ1-5; the match to TRBD1 covers 9 bases. Germline V gives CDR1 LNHDA, CDR2 SQIVND (reference sequence). J was trimmed by 1 base and V by 5 bases; bases with no gene match: 3. The CDR3 consists of 15 residues. The whole variable domain, remainder taken from reference TRBV19 and TRBJ1-5, is DGGITQSPKYLFRKEGQNVTLSCEQNLNHDAMYWYRQDPGQGLRLIYYSQIVNDFQKGDIAEGYSVSREKKESFPLTVTSAQKNPTAFYLCASSGTGRSNQPQHFGDGTRLSIL.

This chain uses TRBV6-5 with TRBJ1-2; 7 nucleotides align to TRBD1. The length of the CDR3 is 15 residues. Germline values: CDR1 MNHEY, CDR2 SVGAGI. V lost 0 bases and J lost 1; bases outside the gene matches: 2. CDR3 residues: CASSYSTGLNYGYTF. The CDR3 DNA reads as TGTGCCAGCAGTTACTCGACAGGGCTTAACTATGGCTACACCTTC.

The chain recombines TRBV4-2 with TRBJ2-7; the match to TRBD2 covers 12 bases. Germline V gene lookup returns CDR1 LGHNA and CDR2 YNFKEQ. This CDR3 contains 14 residues. The V segment lost 2 bases and the J segment 6 bases; nucleotides outside the gene matches: 2. CDR3 DNA: TGTGCCAGCAGCCAAAAGGGACTAGCGGGCGAGCAGTACTTC. Protein: CASSQKGLAGEQYF.

V is TRBV5-1 and J is TRBJ2-7; 9 bases line up with TRBD1. V gave up 4 bases and J gave up 2 bases; unmatched junction bases: 1. The CDR3 runs 13 residues. Germline V CDR1 and CDR2: SGHRS, YFSETQ. In DNA, the CDR3 is TGCGCCAGCAGCAGGGACAGGGCCTACGAGCAGTACTTC. Protein: CASSRDRAYEQYF.

The chain carries TRBV7-9 and TRBJ1-4; 7 nucleotides align to TRBD1. CDR3 size: 13 residues. Germline CDR1 and CDR2: SEHNR and FQNEAQ (reference sequence). J gave up 10 bases and V 3 bases, and 5 bases lay outside the gene matches. CDR3: CASSLQGESKLFF. Here the CDR3 DNA reads TGTGCCAGCAGCTTGCAGGGGGAGTCAAAACTGTTTTTT.

The chain's CDR3 is CATSRAPGEPYNEQFF. The CDR3 coding sequence is TGTGCCACCAGCCGAGCTCCGGGAGAACCCTACAATGAGCAGTTCTTC. The chain is built from TRBV15 and TRBJ2-1; D is possibly TRBD2 (6 bases). Trimming shortened V by 5 bases and J by 2 bases, and 16 bases separated the two germline ends. The germline V gene encodes CDR1 LNHNV and CDR2 YYDKDF (reference sequence). The CDR3 has 16 residues.

J is TRBJ1-4 and V is TRBV29-1; 10 bases are shared with TRBD1. This CDR3 has 14 amino acids. Germline trimming cut 7 bases from V and 8 bases from J; bases unmatched to any gene: 10. CDR1 is SQVTM and CDR2 is ANQGSEA in the germline V gene. CDR3 sequence (DNA): TGCAGCGCTAACGCCGGGACAGGGGTCGAAAAACTGTTTTTT. This encodes CSANAGTGVEKLFF.

The count of this clone is one. This chain joins TRBV7-3 and TRBJ2-1; a weak D match, TRBD2 (6 bases). CDR1 is SGHTA, CDR2 FQGTGA, per germline. With 5 bases removed from V and 2 bases from J, the gap between germline ends came to 13 bases. This CDR3 contains 15 residues. CDR3 sequence (DNA): TGTGCCAGCAGCGGAGGGCTGGGGACCTACAATGAGCAGTTCTTC. Amino acids: CASSGGLGTYNEQFF.

This chain joins TRBV6-1 and TRBJ2-3; possible D gene TRBD2, 6 bases. Germline-derived CDR1 and CDR2 are MNHNS and SASEGT. This CDR3 region has 16 residues. With 0 bases removed from V and 1 base from J, the gap between germline ends came to 11 bases. The CDR3 coding sequence is TGTGCCAGCAGTGAAGCGACTAGACCGCGCACAGATACGCAGTATTTT. The encoded protein is CASSEATRPRTDTQYF.

The chain carries TRBV11-2 and TRBJ1-6; D is perhaps TRBD1 (6 bases). Trimming stripped 1 base from V and 5 bases from J, with 6 bases between. The CDR3 loop spans 14 amino acids. Germline V gene lookup returns CDR1 SGHAT and CDR2 FQNNGV. Here the CDR3 reads CASSLGTDNSPLHF. CDR3 nucleotide sequence: TGTGCCAGCAGCTTAGGGACAGATAATTCACCCCTCCACTTT.

The rearrangement links TRBV2 to TRBJ1-1, with a tentative D call TRBD1 (5 bases). Trimming removed 8 bases at V and 5 bases at J, with 12 bases between. Germline V gene sequence: CDR1 SNHLY, CDR2 FYNNEI. The CDR3 spans 12 residues. The CDR3 reads CASRVGATEAFF. Here the CDR3 DNA reads TGTGCCAGCCGGGTTGGGGCTACTGAAGCTTTCTTT. Together with reference TRBV2 and TRBJ1-1, the CDR3 gives the full variable domain: EPEVTQTPSHQVTQMGQEVILRCVPISNHLYFYWYRQILGQKVEFLVSFYNNEISEKSEIFDDQFSVERPDGSNFTLKIRSTKLEDSAMYFCASRVGATEAFFGQGTRLTVV.

This clone showed up just a few times. This sequence joins TRBV2 and TRBJ2-7, with D uncertain. Germline values: CDR1 SNHLY, CDR2 FYNNEI. V was clipped by 5 bases and J by 6 bases, with 8 bases between them. This CDR3 comprises 11 residues. The CDR3, as DNA: TGTGCCAGCAGTTCCTTCTCCGAGCAGTACTTC. Its protein is CASSSFSEQYF.

CDR3: CASSREYGYTF. DNA of the CDR3: TGTGCCAGCAGCCGCGAGTATGGCTACACCTTC. The chain has TRBV4-2 and TRBJ1-2, with D hard to call. The V gene lost 4 bases and the J gene lost 5 bases, with 5 bases spanning the gap. The CDR3 runs to 11 residues. Looked up from germline, CDR1 is LGHNA and CDR2 is YNFKEQ.

V is TRBV6-5 and J is TRBJ1-2; 9 bases align to TRBD1. The CDR3 contains 14 residues. Trimming removed 5 bases from V and 4 bases from J; junction bases left unmatched: 5. Germline loops: CDR1 MNHEY, CDR2 SVGAGI. CDR3: CASSPQTGGYGYTF. The CDR3 region has the DNA TGTGCCAGCAGTCCCCAGACAGGGGGCTATGGCTACACCTTC.

The genes are TRBV7-2 and TRBJ2-2; no definite D call. V was pared by 1 base and J by 6 bases, with 9 bases between. CDR1 and CDR2 from the germline V gene are SGHTA and FQGNSA. This CDR3 is 14 amino acids long. In DNA form, the CDR3 reads TGTGCCAGCAGCTTAGGGTTTAGAGCCGGGGAGCTGTTTTTT. Amino acids: CASSLGFRAGELFF.

The chain combines TRBV6-1 with TRBJ2-5, with 8 positions matching TRBD2. This CDR3 spans 14 amino acids. Trimming took 1 base from V and 5 from J; bases not matched to a gene: 3. CDR1 is MNHNS and CDR2 is SASEGT in the germline V gene. CDR3 region: CASSEVAGPETQYF. CDR3 coding DNA: TGTGCCAGCAGTGAAGTAGCGGGACCGGAGACCCAGTACTTC.